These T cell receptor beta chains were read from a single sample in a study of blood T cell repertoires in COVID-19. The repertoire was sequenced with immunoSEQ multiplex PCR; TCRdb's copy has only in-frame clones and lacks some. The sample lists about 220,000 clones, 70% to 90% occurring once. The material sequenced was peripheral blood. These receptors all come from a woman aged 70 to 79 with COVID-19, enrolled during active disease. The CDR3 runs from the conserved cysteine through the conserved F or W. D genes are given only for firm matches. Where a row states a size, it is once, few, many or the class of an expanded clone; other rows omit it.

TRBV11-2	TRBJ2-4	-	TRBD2	CASSRRLAGEAKNIQYF	TGTGCCAGCAGCCGCCGACTAGCGGGGGAAGCCAAAAACATTCAGTACTTC
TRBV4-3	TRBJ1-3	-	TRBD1	CASSPGQGDTIYF	TGCGCCAGCAGCCCTGGACAGGGAGACACCATATATTTT
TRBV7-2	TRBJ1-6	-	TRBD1	CASSLRGRDSPLHF	TGTGCCAGCAGCTTAAGGGGGCGAGATTCACCCCTCCACTTT
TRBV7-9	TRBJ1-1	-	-	CASSRRQSTEAFF	TGTGCCAGCAGCCGTCGACAGTCCACTGAAGCTTTCTTT
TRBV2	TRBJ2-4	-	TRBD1	CASSSGTGAKNIQYF	TGTGCCAGCAGTTCCGGGACAGGGGCCAAAAACATTCAGTACTTC
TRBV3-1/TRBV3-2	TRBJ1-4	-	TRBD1	CASSQDRQGFVEKLFF	TGTGCCAGCAGCCAAGATCGACAGGGATTTGTTGAAAAACTGTTTTTT
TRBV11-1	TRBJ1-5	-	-	CASSLSGNQPQHF	TGTGCCAGCAGCTTGTCAGGGAATCAGCCCCAGCATTTT
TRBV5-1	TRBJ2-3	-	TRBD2	CASSLILAGGPGTDTQYF	TGCGCCAGCAGCTTGATCCTAGCGGGAGGGCCGGGCACAGATACGCAGTATTTT
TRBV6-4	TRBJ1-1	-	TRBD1	CASREGQGNTEAFF	TGTGCCAGCAGAGAGGGACAGGGGAACACTGAAGCTTTCTTT
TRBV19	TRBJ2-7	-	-	CASSADISYEQYF	TGTGCCAGTAGTGCTGACATTTCCTACGAGCAGTACTTC
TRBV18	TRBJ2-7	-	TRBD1	CASSPGSGAGGYEQYF	TGTGCCAGCTCACCGGGGTCTGGGGCAGGGGGCTACGAGCAGTACTTC
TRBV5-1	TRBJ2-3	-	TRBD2	CASSPLASGADTQYF	TGCGCCAGCAGCCCCCTCGCTAGCGGGGCAGATACGCAGTATTTT
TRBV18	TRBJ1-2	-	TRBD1	CASSRQGGAGYTF	TGTGCCAGCTCACGACAGGGAGGAGCTGGCTACACCTTC
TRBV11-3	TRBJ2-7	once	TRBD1	CASSLEGDSTSYEQYF	TGTGCCAGCAGCTTAGAAGGGGACAGTACCTCCTACGAGCAGTACTTC
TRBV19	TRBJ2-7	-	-	CASSIEAGVTYEQYF	TGTGCCAGTAGTATAGAGGCAGGGGTTACCTACGAGCAGTACTTC
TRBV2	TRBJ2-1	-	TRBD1	CASTTPPGQVYNEQFF	TGTGCCAGCACCACCCCGCCGGGACAGGTATACAATGAGCAGTTCTTC
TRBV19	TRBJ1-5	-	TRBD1	CASSSFGTVQPQHF	TGTGCCAGTAGTTCTTTTGGGACAGTCCAGCCCCAGCATTTT
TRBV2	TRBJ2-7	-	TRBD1	CASSDTMGQRYEQYF	TGTGCCAGCAGTGATACAATGGGACAGCGCTACGAGCAGTACTTC
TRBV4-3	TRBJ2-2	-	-	CASSQAASTGELFF	TGCGCCAGCAGCCAAGCAGCTAGCACCGGGGAGCTGTTTTTT
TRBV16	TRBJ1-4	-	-	CASSRVQGHSDEKLFF	TGTGCCAGCAGCCGAGTACAGGGACATTCGGATGAAAAACTGTTTTTT
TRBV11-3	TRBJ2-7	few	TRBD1	CASSHAGTDSYEQYF	TGTGCCAGCAGCCACGCCGGGACAGACTCCTACGAGCAGTACTTC
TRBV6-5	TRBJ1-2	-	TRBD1	CASRGTADGGYTF	TGTGCCAGCAGAGGGACAGCTGATGGGGGCTACACCTTC
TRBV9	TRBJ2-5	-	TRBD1	CASSARGQLVETQYF	TGTGCCAGCAGCGCGAGGGGGCAGCTGGTGGAGACCCAGTACTTC
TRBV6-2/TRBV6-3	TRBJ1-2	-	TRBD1	CASSLRTGDFYGYTF	TGTGCCAGCAGTCTAAGGACAGGGGACTTCTATGGCTACACCTTC
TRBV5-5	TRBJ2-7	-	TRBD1	CASSLTWDRDYEQYF	TGTGCCAGCAGCTTGACATGGGACAGGGACTACGAGCAGTACTTC
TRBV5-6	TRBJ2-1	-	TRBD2	CASSLISGSNEQFF	TGTGCCAGCAGCTTGATTAGCGGGAGCAATGAGCAGTTCTTC
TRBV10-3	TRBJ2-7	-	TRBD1	CAISEGWGQFYEQYF	TGTGCCATCAGTGAAGGGTGGGGACAGTTCTACGAGCAGTACTTC
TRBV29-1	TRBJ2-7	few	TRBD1	CSGYRGYEQYF	TGCAGCGGTTACAGGGGTTACGAGCAGTACTTC
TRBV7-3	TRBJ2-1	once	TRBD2	CASSPGREGKNEQFF	TGTGCCAGCAGCCCCGGGCGGGAGGGGAAAAATGAGCAGTTCTTC
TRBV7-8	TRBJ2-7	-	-	CASSLDRFYEQYF	TGTGCCAGCAGCTTAGACCGGTTCTACGAGCAGTACTTC
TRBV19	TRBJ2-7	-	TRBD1	CASSMVGGQGGRDEQYF	TGTGCCAGTAGTATGGTAGGGGGACAGGGTGGTCGCGACGAGCAGTACTTC
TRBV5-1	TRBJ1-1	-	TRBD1	CASSRVAPGQGNTEAFF	TGCGCCAGCAGCAGGGTCGCGCCGGGACAGGGGAACACTGAAGCTTTCTTT
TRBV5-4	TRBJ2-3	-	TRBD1	CASSPGGRQGDTQYF	TGTGCCAGCAGTCCAGGGGGCCGTCAAGGAGATACGCAGTATTTT
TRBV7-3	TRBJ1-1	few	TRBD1	CASSAGTGGLGTEAFF	TGTGCCAGCAGCGCCGGGACAGGGGGCTTGGGCACTGAAGCTTTCTTT
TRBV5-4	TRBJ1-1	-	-	CASSLGMGPGENTEAFF	TGTGCCAGCAGCTTGGGGATGGGTCCAGGGGAGAACACTGAAGCTTTCTTT
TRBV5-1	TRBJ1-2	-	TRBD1	CASSPGQGALDGYTF	TGCGCCAGCAGCCCTGGACAGGGGGCCCTGGATGGCTACACCTTC
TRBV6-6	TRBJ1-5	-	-	CASSRGTGTKGWDQPQHF	TGTGCCAGCAGTCGGGGTACAGGCACCAAAGGTTGGGATCAGCCCCAGCATTTT
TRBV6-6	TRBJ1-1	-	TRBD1	CASSSGTGSREAFF	TGTGCCAGCAGTTCCGGGACAGGGTCCCGTGAAGCTTTCTTT
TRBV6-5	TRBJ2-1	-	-	CASSYLDSYNEQFF	TGTGCCAGCAGTTACCTGGACAGCTACAATGAGCAGTTCTTC
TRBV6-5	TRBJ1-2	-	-	CASSFQGQVYGYTF	TGTGCCAGCAGTTTCCAGGGGCAGGTTTATGGCTACACCTTC
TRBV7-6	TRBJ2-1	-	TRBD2	CASSLGIRLAGGFNEQFF	TGTGCCAGCAGCTTAGGTATTCGACTAGCGGGGGGCTTCAATGAGCAGTTCTTC
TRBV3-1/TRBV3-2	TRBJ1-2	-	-	CASSQISQDYGYTF	TGTGCCAGCAGCCAAATTTCCCAGGACTATGGCTACACCTTC
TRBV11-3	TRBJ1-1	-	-	CASSSLRVPNTEAFF	TGTGCCAGCAGCTCCCTGAGGGTTCCGAACACTGAAGCTTTCTTT
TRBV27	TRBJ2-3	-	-	CASSSYREHTDTQYF	TGTGCCAGCAGTTCCTACAGGGAGCACACAGATACGCAGTATTTT
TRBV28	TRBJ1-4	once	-	CASSLLDSTTNEKLFF	TGTGCCAGCAGTTTGTTAGATTCAACAACTAATGAAAAACTGTTTTTT
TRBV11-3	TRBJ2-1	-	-	CASSPTRHNEQFF	TGTGCCAGCAGCCCGACTAGACACAATGAGCAGTTCTTC